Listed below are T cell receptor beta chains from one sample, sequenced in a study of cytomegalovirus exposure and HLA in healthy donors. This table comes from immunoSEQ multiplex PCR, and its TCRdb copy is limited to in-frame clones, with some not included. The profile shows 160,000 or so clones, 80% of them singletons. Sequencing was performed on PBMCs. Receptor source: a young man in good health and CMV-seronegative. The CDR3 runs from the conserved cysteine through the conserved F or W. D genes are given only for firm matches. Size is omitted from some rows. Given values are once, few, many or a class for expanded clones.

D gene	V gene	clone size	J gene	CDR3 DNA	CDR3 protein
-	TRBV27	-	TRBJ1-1	TGTGCCAGCAGTTTACAGGGGAGAACTGAAGCTTTCTTT	CASSLQGRTEAFF
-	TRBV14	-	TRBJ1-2	TGTGCCAGCAGCCTAACCAGGGGTTCCTATGGCTACACCTTC	CASSLTRGSYGYTF
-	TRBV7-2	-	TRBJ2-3	TGTGCCAGCAGCTTAGCGTCGCCGGGTGCAGATATGCAGTATTTT	CASSLASPGADMQYF
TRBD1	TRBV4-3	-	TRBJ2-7	TGCGCCAGCAGCCAAGATATGAGACAGGGCTACGAGCAGTACTTC	CASSQDMRQGYEQYF
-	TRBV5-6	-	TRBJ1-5	TGTGCCAGCAGTCAACAGGGTTTCAATCAGCCCCAGCATTTT	CASSQQGFNQPQHF
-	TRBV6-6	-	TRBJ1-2	TGTGCCAGCAGTTACTCGGCCGGGGGCTACACCTTC	CASSYSAGGYTF
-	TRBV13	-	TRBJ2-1	TGTGCCAGCAGCCTTCTACGGGGGTCGGGAGTAGACAATGAGCAGTTCTTC	CASSLLRGSGVDNEQFF
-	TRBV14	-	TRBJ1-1	TGTGCCAGCAGCCAATATCGTACAGGGATCGCTGAAGCTTTCTTT	CASSQYRTGIAEAFF
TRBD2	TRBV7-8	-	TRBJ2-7	TGTGCCAGCAGCTTAGTTAGCGGGGGGCCCGAGCAGTACTTC	CASSLVSGGPEQYF
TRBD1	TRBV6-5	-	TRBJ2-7	TGTGCCAGCAGTTGCTCGAGGGGGCTAAACGAGCAGTACTTC	CASSCSRGLNEQYF
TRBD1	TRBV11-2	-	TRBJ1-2	TGTGCCAGCAGCTTAACGCAGGGGGATAGCGCCAGACTGAACTATGGCTACACCTTC	CASSLTQGDSARLNYGYTF
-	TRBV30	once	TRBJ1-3	TGTGCCTGGAGTAGAATTGGGAGCCTCTCTGGAAACACCATATATTTT	CAWSRIGSLSGNTIYF
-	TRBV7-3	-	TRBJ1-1	TGTGCCAGCAGCTTATTCGCAGGGCAAAACACTGAAGCTTTCTTT	CASSLFAGQNTEAFF
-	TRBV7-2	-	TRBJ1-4	TGTGCCAGCAGCTTAGACTACTCTAATGAAAAACTGTTTTTT	CASSLDYSNEKLFF
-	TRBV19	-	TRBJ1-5	TGTGCCAGTAGTTGGCCGAGCAATCAGCCCCAGCATTTT	CASSWPSNQPQHF
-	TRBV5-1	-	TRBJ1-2	TGCGCCAGCAGCTTGGTCAGCGAACTCTATGGCTACACCTTC	CASSLVSELYGYTF
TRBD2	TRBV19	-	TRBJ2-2	TGTGCCAGTAGTATCGGGGGGGGGCCTGACGGGGAGCTGTTTTTT	CASSIGGGPDGELFF
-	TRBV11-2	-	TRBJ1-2	TGTGCCAGCAGCTTGCGCCCCTCCTATGGCTACACCTTC	CASSLRPSYGYTF
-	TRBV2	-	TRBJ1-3	TGTGCCAGCAGTGAATCTTTTATCTTGAACAGAAACACCATATATTTT	CASSESFILNRNTIYF
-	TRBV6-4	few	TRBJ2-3	TGTGCCAGCAGTGTCGGCCACGGGTATGGTGGGGATACGCAGTATTTT	CASSVGHGYGGDTQYF
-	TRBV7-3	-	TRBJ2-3	TGTGCCAGCAGCTCTGGAGCAGATACGCAGTATTTT	CASSSGADTQYF
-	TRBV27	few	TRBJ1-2	TGTGCCAGCAGTCCCCGACAGGACTATGGCTACACCTTC	CASSPRQDYGYTF
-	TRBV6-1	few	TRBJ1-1	TGTGCCAGCAGTGAATATCCGGGGGTACGGGGTGAAGCTTTCTTT	CASSEYPGVRGEAFF
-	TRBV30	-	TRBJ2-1	TGTGCCTGGAGTGTTCTCGGGACTGGGAATGAGCAGTTCTTC	CAWSVLGTGNEQFF
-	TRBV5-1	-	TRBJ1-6	TGCGCCAGCAGCTTGGCGGCGGGACTCGATAATTCACCCCTCCACTTT	CASSLAAGLDNSPLHF
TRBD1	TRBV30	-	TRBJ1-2	TGTGCCTGGAGTAACAGGGGCGACTATGGCTACACCTTC	CAWSNRGDYGYTF
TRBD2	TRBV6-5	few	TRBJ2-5	TGTGCCAGCCGATTCCTAGCGGGAGGGGTGGAGACCCAGTACTTC	CASRFLAGGVETQYF
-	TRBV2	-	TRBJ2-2	TGTGCCAGCAGTGCCACAGGGTCGGTAACCGGGGAGCTGTTTTTT	CASSATGSVTGELFF
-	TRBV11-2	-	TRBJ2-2	TGTGCCAGCAGCCCCTTAACAGGGAACACCGGGGAGCTGTTTTTT	CASSPLTGNTGELFF
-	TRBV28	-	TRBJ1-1	TGTGCCAGCAGACGAACATCGGGCACTGAAGCTTTCTTT	CASRRTSGTEAFF
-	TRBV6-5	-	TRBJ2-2	TGTGCCATCCAAGCTCGTGCAGCGAACACCGGGGAGCTGCTTTTT	CAIQARAANTGELLF
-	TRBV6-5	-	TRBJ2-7	TGTGCCAGCAGCCCCGGGACTCCGGACCACGAGCAGTACTTC	CASSPGTPDHEQYF
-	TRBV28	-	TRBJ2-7	TGTGCCAGCAGTCCGCTATACGAGCAGTACTTC	CASSPLYEQYF
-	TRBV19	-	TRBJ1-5	TGTGCCAGTAGTATTGAGGGGGTCCGTCATCAGCCCCAGCATTTT	CASSIEGVRHQPQHF
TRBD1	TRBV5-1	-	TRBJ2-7	TGCGCCAGCAGCGGGACAGGTCCCCTCGGCGAGCAGTACTTC	CASSGTGPLGEQYF
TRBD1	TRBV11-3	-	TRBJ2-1	TGTGCCAGCAGCAATAGAGGGGGCCCCAACAATGAGCAGTTCTTC	CASSNRGGPNNEQFF
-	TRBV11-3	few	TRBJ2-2	TGTGCCAGCAGCTTATATTCCGGGGAGCTGTTTTTT	CASSLYSGELFF
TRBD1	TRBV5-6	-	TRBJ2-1	TGTGCCAGCATTTTCCTAGGACAGGGGGCTTATAATGAGCAGTTCTTC	CASIFLGQGAYNEQFF
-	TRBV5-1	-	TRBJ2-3	TGCGCCAGCAGCTCATATCTCATCGGGAGCGGCTCCCCAGATACGCAGTATTTT	CASSSYLIGSGSPDTQYF
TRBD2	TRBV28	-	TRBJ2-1	TGTGCCAGCAGTTTTCTAGCGGGAGAGGGCAATGAGCAGTTCTTC	CASSFLAGEGNEQFF
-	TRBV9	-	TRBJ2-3	TGTGCCAGCAGCGTAACTAGCCTGAGCACAGATACGCAGTATTTT	CASSVTSLSTDTQYF
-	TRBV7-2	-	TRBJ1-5	TGTGCCAGCAGCTTGGAGAGCAATCAGCCCCAGCATTTT	CASSLESNQPQHF
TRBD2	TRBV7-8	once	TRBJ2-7	TGTGCCAGCACCCAGGGACTAGCGGGATTCCTCTACGAGCAGTACTTC	CASTQGLAGFLYEQYF
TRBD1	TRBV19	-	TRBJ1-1	TGTGCCAGTAGTACCGACAGGGATCAGACTGAAGCTTTCTTT	CASSTDRDQTEAFF
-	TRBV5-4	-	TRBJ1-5	TGTGCCAGCAGCTTGTCAGTTGATCAGCCCCAGCATTTT	CASSLSVDQPQHF
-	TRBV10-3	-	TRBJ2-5	TGTGCCATCAGTGAGCCGACAGGTCTTCAAGAGACCCAGTACTTC	CAISEPTGLQETQYF
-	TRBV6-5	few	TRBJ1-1	TGTGCCAGCAGCCCTCCAGGGATCCAGGGCACTGAAGCTTTCTTT	CASSPPGIQGTEAFF